This TCR beta chain was profiled in a study of OX40 agonist ivuxolimab in advanced cancers. Comments on this clone: Antigen specificity is unknown.

Findings and caveats of the study: Some of the nonresponding patients also showed low levels of normalized T-cell clonal expansion. Researchers did not determine the expanded peripheral T cells' antigen specificity. At 0.1 to 3.0 mg/kg and by week 6, CD4+ and CD8+ T cells in the blood had expanded clonally.

Profiled with immunoSEQ multiplex PCR; TCRdb holds only in-frame clones, not every one. The profile covers 90,000 or so clones, with around 87% appearing a single time and roughly 4% taken by the ten largest. The sample in question was CD4+ or CD8+ T cells sorted from blood, obtained in a trial of the OX40 agonist ivuxolimab. The clonotype was recovered from an adult with an advanced solid tumor such as melanoma, head and neck, liver or kidney cancer.

Written as DNA, the CDR3 is TGTGCCAGCAGTTTAAAAGGGGTTGATGAAAAACTGTTTTTT. Residues: CASSLKGVDEKLFF. This chain connects TRBV28 to TRBJ1-4; weak D call: TRBD1 (5 bases). Germline CDR1 reads MDHEN; CDR2 reads SYDVKM. Trimming cost V 2 bases and J 6 bases, with 10 bases left between them. The CDR3 runs to 14 residues.